This entry concerns a single T cell receptor (beta chain). This sample is drawn from a study of blood T cell repertoires in COVID-19. Study-wide context: Italy, Spain and the United States were the sources of the convalescent and acute COVID-19 samples. T cells, B-cell-depleted T cells, or PBMCs supplied cDNA or gDNA.

CDR1 WSHSY and CDR2 SAAADI come from the germline V gene. The CDR3 has 16 amino acids. Losses at the gene ends were 8 bases for V and 2 bases for J; bases not matched to a gene: 8. Those enrolled in Seattle joined during active infection and were followed longitudinally afterward. Here immunoSEQ multiplex PCR was the method, and the copy in TCRdb shows in-frame clones only, minus some. The repertoire holds 200,000 to 300,000 clones, with 91% as singletons. The source of this sequence is a person under 30 with COVID-19, enrolled during active disease. The V gene is TRBV10-2, the J gene TRBJ2-1; 11 nucleotides line up with TRBD2. The sequencing sample was made of peripheral blood. As DNA, the CDR3 is TGCGCCAGCGGCCAAGGGACTAGCGGAGCCTACAATGAGCAGTTCTTC. Protein sequence: CASGQGTSGAYNEQFF.